Below are 3 T cell receptor beta chains sequenced from a single sample in a study of tumor and adjacent non-tumor tissue in lung cancer (dated by TCRdb to 2016 to 2019). RNA was isolated from bulk, unsorted tissue, and RNA quality was assessed with a NanoDrop ND-1000 and an Agilent 2100. Normal lung samples were distant non-tumor tissue taken more than 3 cm from the tumor edge. Libraries were prepared through multiplex PCR. Reads for this sample came from an Illumina HiSeq 2500. TCRbeta libraries were constructed through three rounds of nested PCR with primers (Table S4) according to protocols adapted from ARM-PCR. TCRdb reanalyzed the raw reads on its own, using fastp at Q25 for trimming and MiXCR for clone calling, and kept in-frame beta chains. Under each unique CDR3 protein, matching rows form one entry showing the most common genes and DNA. This sample gives around 75,000 distinct CDR3 sequences in total; around 70% of them show up just once. The top ten clones comprise about a quarter of the sample.

The sample comprised distant non-tumor lung tissue. The receptors come from a woman aged 45-60 years with non-small cell lung cancer.

Details on this clonotype: A junction end diverges from the germline sequence, so it may reflect a read error. The CDR3 loop reads CASSLIPSGSTGNIQYF. As DNA, the CDR3 is TGTGCCAGTAGCTTAATTCCTAGCGGGAGTACCGGAAACATTCAGTACTTC. The chain recombines TRBV11-2 with TRBJ2-4; 10 nucleotides match TRBD2. Germline V gene data show CDR1 as SGHAT and CDR2 as FQNNGV. The CDR3 consists of 17 residues.

This clonotype was observed a few times. A much larger clonotype is one base distant, so this may be a read error. Written as DNA, the CDR3 is TGCAGTGCTTTGAGACTAGCGGGAGGACAAGAGACCCAGTACTTC. Its translation: CSALRLAGGQETQYF. The chain recombines TRBV20-1 with TRBJ2-5; 13 bases align to TRBD2. The V gene's germline CDR1 is DFQATT and CDR2 SNEGSKA (reference sequence). The V segment lost 5 bases and the J segment 2 bases; nucleotides outside the gene matches: 5. The CDR3 totals 15 residues.

As regards this clonotype: At one end, the junction sequence differs from germline, possibly due to a read error. The CDR3 spells CVSSLVGGAYEQYF. In DNA form, the CDR3 reads TGTGTCAGCAGTTTAGTGGGAGGTGCCTACGAGCAGTACTTC. The chain joins TRBV12-3 or TRBV12-4 to TRBJ2-7; possibly TRBD2 for D (6 bases). The CDR3 sequence is 14 residues long.